This paragraph covers one TCR beta chain sequence. Profiling relied on immunoSEQ multiplex PCR, and the TCRdb table lists in-frame clones only, not all of them. The sample shows fewer than 250,000 clones, 70% to 85% of them seen only once. From germline, CDR1 is KGHDR and CDR2 SFDVKD. This CDR3 is built from 19 residues. The V end was cut by 4 bases, the J end by 7 bases, with 30 bases between. The sample is drawn from a study of blood T cell repertoires in COVID-19. As for the study in general: The cDNA or gDNA used as material had been derived from T cells, B-cell-depleted T cells, or PBMCs.

The clonotype originates from a woman aged 80 or over with acute or convalescent COVID-19. The chain employs TRBV24-1 and TRBJ1-2; possible D gene TRBD1, 6 bases. Sequences were obtained from peripheral blood. This chain's CDR3 is CATSELPQGHTTLGGGYTF. DNA of the CDR3: TGTGCCACCAGTGAACTCCCTCAGGGCCACACGACCTTAGGGGGTGGCTACACCTTC.